The clone carrying this T cell receptor (beta chain) was counted a few times. As yet, its antigen is unknown. The sample belongs to a study of response to subunit inactivated influenza vaccine. TCRdb fed the RT-PCR reads into MiXCR, producing one record per CDR3 protein. The table shows about 500,000 distinct CDR3 sequences, with approximately 17% occurring only once. The CDR3 covers 14 residues. Trimming cost V 0 bases and J 2 bases, with 7 bases left between them. Study conclusions and caveats: Authors proposed each seasonal influenza vaccination draws in few new T cells.

The J gene is TRBJ2-5, the V gene TRBV12-3 or TRBV12-4; maybe TRBD2 (5 bases). The clonotype comes from a man between 50 and 69 years old who received an inactivated influenza vaccine. Sequencing used CD4+ T cells sorted from PBMCs, obtained around 2 years after vaccination. Here the CDR3 reads CASSLALAQETQYF. DNA for the CDR3: TGTGCCAGCAGTTTAGCTCTAGCTCAAGAGACCCAGTACTTC.